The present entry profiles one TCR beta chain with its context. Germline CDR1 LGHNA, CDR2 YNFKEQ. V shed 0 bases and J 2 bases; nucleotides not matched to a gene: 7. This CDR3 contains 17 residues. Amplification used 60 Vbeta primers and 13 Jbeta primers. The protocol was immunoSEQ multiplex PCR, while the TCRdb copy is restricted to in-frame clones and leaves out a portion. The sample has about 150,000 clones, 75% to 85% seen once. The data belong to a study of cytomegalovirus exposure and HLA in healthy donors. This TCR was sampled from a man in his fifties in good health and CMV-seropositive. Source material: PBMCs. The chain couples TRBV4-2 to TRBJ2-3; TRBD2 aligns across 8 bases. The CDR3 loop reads CASSQDGLAGLTDTQYF. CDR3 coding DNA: TGTGCCAGCAGCCAAGATGGCCTAGCGGGCCTCACAGATACGCAGTATTTT.